This TCR beta chain emerged from a study of cytomegalovirus exposure and HLA in healthy donors. Study outcomes and limitations: Reports showed the classifier diagnosing cytomegalovirus status with high specificity and sensitivity.

13 Jbeta primers and 60 Vbeta primers were used for the PCR. Method: immunoSEQ multiplex PCR; TCRdb's copy keeps in-frame clones and lacks some. The sample has approximately 260,000 clones, about 90% seen once. As regards this clone: Its antigen is undetermined.

The sample taken for sequencing was PBMCs. This receptor was identified in a girl aged 2 to 9 in good health and CMV-seronegative.

This chain's CDR3 is CASSYTGDRDNEQYF. CDR3 DNA: TGTGCCAGCAGTTACACCGGGGACAGGGACAACGAGCAGTACTTC. This chain connects TRBV6-5 to TRBJ2-7; 9 positions match TRBD1. CDR1 and CDR2 (germline): MNHEY, SVGAGI. Trimming took 2 bases from V and 5 from J; bases not matched to a gene: 7. This CDR3 region has 15 residues.